The 24 T cell receptor beta chains listed next were all sequenced from one sample in a study of blood T cell repertoires in COVID-19. The data were produced by immunoSEQ multiplex PCR, yet TCRdb's version contains in-frame clones alone and is incomplete. The sample consists of 59,000 or so clones, around four fifths of them appearing once. The sample consisted of peripheral blood. These receptors were obtained from a human donor in a cohort sampled during active COVID-19.

V usage is TRBV11-2 and J usage is TRBJ2-7; 9 nucleotides align to TRBD2. CDR1 is SGHAT, CDR2 FQNNGV, per germline. This CDR3 is 15 amino acids long. Trimming at V came to 0 bases and at J to 3 bases, leaving 3 bases not matched to a gene. CDR3 in DNA: TGTGCCAGCAGCTTAGAAGCGGGGGGTATCTACGAGCAGTACTTC. Translating it yields CASSLEAGGIYEQYF.

The gene calls are TRBV3-1 (or the pseudogene TRBV3-2) and TRBJ2-7; D unclear. The germline V gene has CDR1 LGHDT and CDR2 YNNKEL (reference sequence). The CDR3 spans 12 residues. V lost 3 bases, J lost 1 base, and 4 bases lay in between. CDR3 coding DNA: TGTGCCAGCAGCCATCTTTCCTACGAGCAGTACTTC. This translates into CASSHLSYEQYF.

The rearrangement joins TRBV30 to TRBJ1-5; TRBD1 is a possible D gene (6 bases). Germline loops: CDR1 GTSNPN, CDR2 SVGIG (reference sequence). This CDR3 has 14 amino acids. V was clipped by 1 base and J by 5 bases, with 12 bases between them. In DNA form, the CDR3 reads TGTGCCTGGAGTGGTGGGGGCTCAGATCAGCCCCAGCATTTT. Protein: CAWSGGGSDQPQHF.

This clone was detected only once. This chain uses TRBV27 with TRBJ1-1; 7 bases are a match to TRBD1. Per the germline V gene, CDR1 is MNHEY and CDR2 is SMNVEV (reference sequence). J was trimmed by 1 base and V by 6 bases; bases with no gene match: 5. The CDR3 has 14 residues. Here the CDR3 DNA reads TGTGCCAGCAGGTACAGGGGTACGAACACTGAAGCTTTCTTT. Translating gives CASRYRGTNTEAFF.

In nucleotides, the CDR3 is TGTGCCAGTAATGAAGAGGGATCGGCGGACTATGGCTACACCTTC. As protein: CASNEEGSADYGYTF. The V and J genes are TRBV19 and TRBJ1-2; the D is unclear. CDR1 is LNHDA and CDR2 is SQIVND in the germline V gene (reference sequence). CDR3 length equals 15 residues. The germline V and J ends were trimmed by 7 bases and 3 bases, with 18 bases remaining between them.

This chain links TRBV18 with TRBJ1-5; 7 positions agree with TRBD1. From germline, CDR1 is KGHSH and CDR2 LQKENI. Trimming cost V 4 bases and J 2 bases; bases outside gene matches: 5. The CDR3 covers 15 residues. The CDR3, as DNA: TGTGCCAGCTCACTACTTGGACAGGGCAATCAGCCCCAGCATTTT. Its protein is CASSLLGQGNQPQHF. Looking up the rest from reference TRBV18 and TRBJ1-5 gives the full variable domain: NAGVMQNPRHLVRRRGQEARLRCSPMKGHSHVYWYRQLPEEGLKFMVYLQKENIIDESGMPKERFSAEFPKEGPSILRIQQVVRGDSAAYFCASSLLGQGNQPQHFGDGTRLSIL.

The J gene is TRBJ1-6, the V gene TRBV7-2; tentative D call: TRBD1 (5 bases). V gave up 5 bases and J gave up 7 bases, with 12 bases separating them. CDR1 and CDR2 (germline): SGHTA, FQGNSA. This CDR3 has 14 residues. The CDR3 region is CASSLEGPNSPLHF. CDR3 bases: TGTGCCAGCAGCCTAGAGGGGCCAAATTCACCCCTCCACTTT.

This clone appeared a single time. The V gene is TRBV14, the J gene TRBJ2-4, with D possibly being TRBD2 (6 bases). V shed 0 bases and J shed 2 bases, with 20 bases lying between them. Germline V gene data show CDR1 as SGHDN and CDR2 as FVKESK. This CDR3 spans 19 amino acids. This CDR3 reads CASSQEAGEGRSTKNIQYF. The CDR3 DNA reads TGTGCCAGCAGCCAAGAAGCGGGTGAGGGCAGATCGACCAAAAACATTCAGTACTTC. Full variable domain (remainder filled in from reference TRBV14 and TRBJ2-4): EAGVTQFPSHSVIEKGQTVTLRCDPISGHDNLYWYRRVMGKEIKFLLHFVKESKQDESGMPNNRFLAERTGGTYSTLKVQPAELEDSGVYFCASSQEAGEGRSTKNIQYFGAGTRLSVL.

This chain connects TRBV19 to TRBJ1-1, with TRBD1 as a possible D gene (5 bases). In germline, CDR1 is LNHDA, CDR2 SQIVND (reference sequence). Trimming removed 4 bases from V and 0 bases from J, with 12 bases in between. The CDR3 has 15 residues. CDR3 in DNA: TGTGCCAGTAGTAACGGACACTTGATGAACACTGAAGCTTTCTTT. The encoded protein is CASSNGHLMNTEAFF.

This clone was recorded once. V usage is TRBV3-1 (or the pseudogene TRBV3-2) and J usage is TRBJ2-4; 16 bases match TRBD2. CDR1 and CDR2 (germline): LGHDT, YNNKEL (reference sequence). CDR3 length: 16 amino acids. Trimming took 1 base from V and 9 from J; bases not matched to a gene: 3. For the CDR3, the DNA is TGTGCCAGCAGCCAAGGCGGGACTAGCGGGGGGGTCATTCAGTACTTC. Protein sequence: CASSQGGTSGGVIQYF.

The chain recombines TRBV28 with TRBJ1-6; the D gene is possibly TRBD1 (5 bases). V shed 6 bases and J shed 5 bases, with 14 bases lying between them. This CDR3 region has 15 residues. Germline CDR1 reads MDHEN; CDR2 reads SYDVKM. CDR3 nucleotide sequence: TGTGCCAGCAGCCCTGGGGGGGGAAATAATTCACCCCTCCACTTT. This translates into CASSPGGGNNSPLHF.

Comments on this clone: Germline and junction disagree at one end, which may indicate a read error. This chain joins TRBV3-1 (or the pseudogene TRBV3-2) and TRBJ2-5, with TRBD2 matching over 12 bases. From germline, CDR1 is LGHDT and CDR2 YNNKEL (reference sequence). This CDR3 region has 16 residues. The CDR3 region is CASRPTGLAGGEAQYF. DNA of the CDR3: TGTGCCAGCAGGCCTACGGGACTAGCGGGCGGAGAGGCCCAGTACTTC.

This chain connects TRBV5-1 to TRBJ1-1; D is ambiguous. Germline V lookup: CDR1 SGHRS, CDR2 YFSETQ. This CDR3 is 13 amino acids long. V was pared by 0 bases and J by 3 bases, with 6 bases between. CDR3 DNA: TGCGCCAGCAGCTTGGACACCTACACTGAAGCTTTCTTT. This sequence encodes CASSLDTYTEAFF.

In this sample, this clone turned up a few times. The chain uses TRBV27 and TRBJ1-5; a possible D gene is TRBD1 (5 bases). Looked up from germline, CDR1 is MNHEY and CDR2 is SMNVEV (reference sequence). V shed 8 bases and J shed 6 bases, with 14 bases lying between them. This CDR3 comprises 13 residues. CDR3 nucleotides: TGTGCCAGCGAAACGAAAGGGGTTCAGCCCCAGCATTTT. It yields the protein CASETKGVQPQHF.

In its sample, this clone was seen a few times. The rearrangement joins TRBV6-2 or TRBV6-3 to TRBJ2-3; 10 bases line up with TRBD2. The CDR3 totals 14 residues. Trimming removed 2 bases from V and 4 bases from J; junction bases left unmatched: 0. Germline V lookup: CDR1 MNHEY, CDR2 SVGEGT. The CDR3 DNA is TGTGCCAGCAGTTACGGGACTAGCGCAGATACGCAGTATTTT. Translation: CASSYGTSADTQYF.

The chain carries TRBV12-5 and TRBJ1-1; D perhaps matches TRBD1 (5 bases). This CDR3 has 13 residues. Trimming left V 6 bases short and J 2 bases short, with 10 bases between. The germline CDR1 and CDR2 sequences are LGHNT and FRNRAP. CDR3 amino acids: CASGPQVNTEAFF. The CDR3, as DNA: TGTGCTAGTGGCCCACAGGTTAACACTGAAGCTTTCTTT.

The V call is TRBV3-1 (or the pseudogene TRBV3-2), the J call TRBJ2-1; TRBD1 matches 9 bases. V shed 4 bases and J 4 bases; nucleotides not matched to a gene: 8. The V gene's germline CDR1 is LGHDT and CDR2 YNNKEL (reference sequence). CDR3 size: 16 residues. CDR3 sequence: CASSPHRDRAYNEQFF. The CDR3 DNA sequence: TGTGCCAGCAGCCCCCATCGGGACAGGGCTTACAATGAGCAGTTCTTC.

The V and J genes are TRBV4-3 and TRBJ2-1, with 9 bases fitting TRBD1. The length of the CDR3 is 16 residues. V was pared by 4 bases and J by 4 bases, with 8 bases of the junction left unmatched. Germline CDR1 reads LGHNA; CDR2 reads YSLEER. The CDR3 spells CASSRSPGTGYNEQFF. DNA for the CDR3: TGCGCCAGCAGCCGATCCCCCGGGACAGGGTACAATGAGCAGTTCTTC.

V and J are TRBV7-9 and TRBJ2-5; a possible D gene is TRBD1 (6 bases). The V gene's germline CDR1 is SEHNR and CDR2 FQNEAQ (reference sequence). Trimming left V 4 bases short and J 4 bases short, with 16 bases between. There are 15 residues in the CDR3. The DNA of the CDR3 is TGTGCCAGCAGCTCTACAGGGTTGGGCGGAGAGACCCAGTACTTC. Its protein is CASSSTGLGGETQYF.

The chain has TRBV6-2 or TRBV6-3 and TRBJ1-1, with TRBD1 matching over 7 bases. Germline V gene lookup returns CDR1 MNHEY and CDR2 SVGEGT. The trim removed 2 bases at V and 8 bases at J, leaving 11 bases unmatched. This CDR3 spans 15 amino acids. CDR3 region: CASSYPPTWDREAFF. The CDR3 nucleotides are TGTGCCAGCAGTTACCCGCCAACCTGGGACAGAGAAGCTTTCTTT.

The gene calls are TRBV11-3 and TRBJ2-3; 10 bases agree with TRBD2. The CDR3 has 16 amino acids. Germline trimming cut 5 bases from V and 8 bases from J; bases unmatched to any gene: 13. From germline, CDR1 is SGHNT and CDR2 YENEEA. The CDR3 region is CASSPRTSGSSGTQYF. The CDR3 nucleotides read TGTGCCAGCAGCCCCAGGACTAGCGGTTCCTCGGGTACGCAGTATTTT.

The gene calls are TRBV3-1 (or the pseudogene TRBV3-2) and TRBJ2-3; D is perhaps TRBD1 (6 bases). Deletions cut 5 bases from V and 1 base from J, with 13 bases between. Germline loops: CDR1 LGHDT, CDR2 YNNKEL (reference sequence). The CDR3 spans 15 residues. The CDR3 region is CASSVQGRGTDTQYF. The CDR3 DNA sequence: TGTGCCAGCAGCGTACAGGGTAGGGGCACAGATACGCAGTATTTT.

The CDR3 region is CASSQDPSGGDNEQFF. CDR3 nucleotides: TGCGCCAGCAGCCAAGACCCTAGCGGGGGGGACAATGAGCAGTTCTTC. V is TRBV4-3 and J is TRBJ2-1; 12 nucleotides agree with TRBD2. Per the germline V gene, CDR1 is LGHNA and CDR2 is YSLEER. This CDR3 comprises 16 residues. Trimming removed 0 bases from V and 5 bases from J; junction bases left unmatched: 2.

This clone came up once. The V gene is TRBV6-5, the J gene TRBJ2-1; 8 bases map to TRBD2. After removal of 7 bases from V and 9 bases from J, the junction contained 8 bases not matched to a gene. Germline CDR1 is MNHEY and CDR2 is SVGAGI. This CDR3 has 13 residues. The CDR3 spells CASTSGGWSEQFF. DNA for the CDR3: TGTGCCAGCACTTCGGGGGGGTGGAGTGAGCAGTTCTTC.